This entry concerns a single TCR beta chain. The data belong to a study of shared T cell receptors in the human thymus. The data were produced by immunoSEQ multiplex PCR, yet TCRdb's version contains in-frame clones alone and is incomplete. The data contain 650,000 to 950,000 clones, approximately 83% of them singletons. This CDR3 has 15 amino acids. V gave up 4 bases and J gave up 6 bases; unmatched junction bases: 11. Germline V gene lookup returns CDR1 SGHDT and CDR2 YYEEEE. The sample also formed part of further work on human thymus T cells. That study adds: Having corrective surgery for congenital heart defects, healthy Finnish infants were the ones who donated. During corrective heart surgery, resections were taken, and the thymus tissue came from them. Repertoires from thymus and blood appeared to show biased V and J gene usage. In unrelated individuals, thymic repertoires overlapped highly, according to related research.

Sequencing used thymocytes. The rearrangement links TRBV5-6 to TRBJ2-5, with 8 bases lining up with TRBD1. This TCR was recovered from a girl under three years old with a congenital heart defect. This chain's CDR3 is CASSTRTGMVQTQYF. For the CDR3, the DNA is TGTGCCAGCAGCACCCGGACAGGGATGGTACAGACCCAGTACTTC.